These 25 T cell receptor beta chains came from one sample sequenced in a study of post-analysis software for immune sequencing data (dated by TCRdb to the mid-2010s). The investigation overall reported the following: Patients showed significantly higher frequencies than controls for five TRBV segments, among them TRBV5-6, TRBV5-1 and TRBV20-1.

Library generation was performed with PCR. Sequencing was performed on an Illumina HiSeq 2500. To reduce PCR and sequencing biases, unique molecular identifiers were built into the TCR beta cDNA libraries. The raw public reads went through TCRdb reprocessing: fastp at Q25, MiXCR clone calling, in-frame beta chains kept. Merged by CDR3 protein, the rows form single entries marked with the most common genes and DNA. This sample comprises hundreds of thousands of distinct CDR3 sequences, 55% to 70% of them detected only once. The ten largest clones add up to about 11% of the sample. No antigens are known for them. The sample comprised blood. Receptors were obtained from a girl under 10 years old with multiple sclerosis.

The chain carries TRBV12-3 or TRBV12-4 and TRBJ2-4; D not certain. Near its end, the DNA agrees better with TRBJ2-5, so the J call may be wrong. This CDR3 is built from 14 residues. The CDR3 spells CASRADRASETQYF. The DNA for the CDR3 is TGTGCCAGCAGAGCCGACCGGGCATCGGAGACCCAGTACTTC.

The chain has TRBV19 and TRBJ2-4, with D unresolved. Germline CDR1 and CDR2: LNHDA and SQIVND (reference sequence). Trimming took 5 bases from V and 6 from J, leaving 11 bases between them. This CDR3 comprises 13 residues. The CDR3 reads CASSSDCANIQYF. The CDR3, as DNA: TGTGCCAGTAGTTCTGATTGTGCAAACATTCAGTACTTC.

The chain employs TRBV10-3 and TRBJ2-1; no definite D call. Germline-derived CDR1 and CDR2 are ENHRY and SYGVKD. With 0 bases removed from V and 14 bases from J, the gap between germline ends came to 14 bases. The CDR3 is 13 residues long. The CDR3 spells CAISESMGSLEFF. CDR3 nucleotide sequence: TGTGCCATCAGTGAGTCGATGGGCTCCCTGGAGTTCTTC.

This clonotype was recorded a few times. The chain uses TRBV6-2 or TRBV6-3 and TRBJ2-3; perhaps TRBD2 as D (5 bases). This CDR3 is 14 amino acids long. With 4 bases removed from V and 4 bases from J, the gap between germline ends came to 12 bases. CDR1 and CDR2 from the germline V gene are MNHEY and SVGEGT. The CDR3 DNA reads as TGTGCCAGCAGTTTCATACTAGTCCCAGATACGCAGTATTTT. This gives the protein CASSFILVPDTQYF.

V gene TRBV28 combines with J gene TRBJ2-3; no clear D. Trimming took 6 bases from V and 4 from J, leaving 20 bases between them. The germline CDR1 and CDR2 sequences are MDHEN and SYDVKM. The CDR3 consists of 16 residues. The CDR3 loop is CASSPLQELGADTQYF. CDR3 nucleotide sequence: TGTGCCAGCAGCCCCCTCCAGGAGTTGGGCGCAGATACGCAGTATTTT.

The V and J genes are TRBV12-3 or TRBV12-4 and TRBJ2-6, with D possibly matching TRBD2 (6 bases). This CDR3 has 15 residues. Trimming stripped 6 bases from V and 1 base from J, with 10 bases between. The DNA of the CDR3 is TGTGCCAGCAGCCGGGACTTGTCTGGGGCCAACGTCCTGACTTTC. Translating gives CASSRDLSGANVLTF.

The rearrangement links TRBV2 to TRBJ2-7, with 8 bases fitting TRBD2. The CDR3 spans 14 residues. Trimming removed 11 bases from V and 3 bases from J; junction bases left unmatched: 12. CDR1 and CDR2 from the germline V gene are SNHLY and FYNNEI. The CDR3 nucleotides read TGTGCCGGACAAGGTGGCGCGGGGGGCTACGAGCAGTACTTC. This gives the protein CAGQGGAGGYEQYF. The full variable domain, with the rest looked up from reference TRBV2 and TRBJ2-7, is EPEVTQTPSHQVTQMGQEVILRCVPISNHLYFYWYRQILGQKVEFLVSFYNNEISEKSEIFDDQFSVERPDGSNFTLKIRSTKLEDSAMYFCAGQGGAGGYEQYFGPGTRLTVT.

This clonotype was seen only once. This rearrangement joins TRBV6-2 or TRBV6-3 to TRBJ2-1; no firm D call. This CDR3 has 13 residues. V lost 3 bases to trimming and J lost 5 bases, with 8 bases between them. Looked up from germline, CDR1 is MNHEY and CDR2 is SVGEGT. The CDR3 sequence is CASSYLPDNEQFF. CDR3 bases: TGTGCCAGCAGTTATTTACCGGACAATGAGCAGTTCTTC.

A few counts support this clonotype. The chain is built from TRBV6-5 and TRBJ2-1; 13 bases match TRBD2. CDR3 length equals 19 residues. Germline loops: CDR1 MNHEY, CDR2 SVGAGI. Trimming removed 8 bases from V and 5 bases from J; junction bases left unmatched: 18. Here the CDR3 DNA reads TGTGCCAGCGTTCCCCTTCTCGGGACTAGCGGGACTGGACACAATGAGCAGTTCTTC. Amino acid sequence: CASVPLLGTSGTGHNEQFF.

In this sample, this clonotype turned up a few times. Here the CDR3 DNA reads TGTGCCTGGAGGCAGGTGGGTCGTGGCAATCAGCCCCAGCATTTT. As protein: CAWRQVGRGNQPQHF. The rearrangement links TRBV30 to TRBJ1-5; D unclear. Trimming cost V 3 bases and J 2 bases, with 14 bases left between them. The CDR3 spans 15 residues. Germline CDR1 GTSNPN, CDR2 SVGIG (reference sequence).

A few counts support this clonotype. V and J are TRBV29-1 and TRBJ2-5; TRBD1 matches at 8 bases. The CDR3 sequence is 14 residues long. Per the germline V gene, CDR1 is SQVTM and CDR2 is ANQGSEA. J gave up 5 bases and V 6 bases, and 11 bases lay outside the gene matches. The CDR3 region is CSVTPGGAYETQYF. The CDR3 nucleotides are TGCAGCGTCACCCCAGGGGGCGCGTATGAGACCCAGTACTTC.

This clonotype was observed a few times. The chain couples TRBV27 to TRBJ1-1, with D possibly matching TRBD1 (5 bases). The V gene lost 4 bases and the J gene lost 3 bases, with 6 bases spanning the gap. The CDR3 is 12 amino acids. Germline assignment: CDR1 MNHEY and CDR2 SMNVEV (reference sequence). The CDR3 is CASSSGYTEAFF. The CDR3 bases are TGTGCCAGCAGTTCAGGGTACACTGAAGCTTTCTTT.

The CDR3 nucleotides are TGTGCCATCAGTACGACAGGCGAGAATTCACCCCTCCACTTT. Its protein product is CAISTTGENSPLHF. J is TRBJ1-6 and V is TRBV10-3; the D gene is possibly TRBD1 (6 bases). Germline V gene lookup returns CDR1 ENHRY and CDR2 SYGVKD. V lost 5 bases, J lost 7 bases, and 12 bases lay in between. There are 14 residues in the CDR3.

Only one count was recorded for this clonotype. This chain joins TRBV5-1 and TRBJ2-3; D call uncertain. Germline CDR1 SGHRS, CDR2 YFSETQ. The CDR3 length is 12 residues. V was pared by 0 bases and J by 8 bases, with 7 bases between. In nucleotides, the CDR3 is TGCGCCAGCAGCTTGGACCCCCTTACGCAGTATTTT. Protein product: CASSLDPLTQYF.

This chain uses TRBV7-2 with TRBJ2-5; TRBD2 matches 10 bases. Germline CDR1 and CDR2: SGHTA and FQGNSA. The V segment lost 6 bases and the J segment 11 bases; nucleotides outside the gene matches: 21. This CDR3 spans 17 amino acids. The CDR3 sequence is CASSKPSGSVSYNEQYF. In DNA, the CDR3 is TGTGCCAGCAGTAAACCTAGCGGGAGTGTATCCTACAATGAGCAGTACTTC.

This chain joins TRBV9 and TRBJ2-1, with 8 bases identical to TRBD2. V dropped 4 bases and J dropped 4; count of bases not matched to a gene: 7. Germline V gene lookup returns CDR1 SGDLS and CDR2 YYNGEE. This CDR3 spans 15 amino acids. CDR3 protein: CASSPGTRQYNEQFF. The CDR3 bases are TGTGCCAGCAGCCCCGGGACTAGGCAGTACAATGAGCAGTTCTTC.

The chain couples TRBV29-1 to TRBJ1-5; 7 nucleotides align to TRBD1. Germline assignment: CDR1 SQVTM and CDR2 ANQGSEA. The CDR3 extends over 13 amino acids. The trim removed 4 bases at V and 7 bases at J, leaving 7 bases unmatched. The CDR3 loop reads CSVGKTGEQPQHF. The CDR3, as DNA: TGCAGCGTTGGGAAAACAGGGGAACAGCCCCAGCATTTT.

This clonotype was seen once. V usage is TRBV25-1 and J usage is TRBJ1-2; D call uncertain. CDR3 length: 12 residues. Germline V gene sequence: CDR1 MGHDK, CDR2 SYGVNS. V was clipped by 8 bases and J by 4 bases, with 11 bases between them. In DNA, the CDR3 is TGTGCCAGCGGATTCGGGGTCTATGGCTACACCTTC. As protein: CASGFGVYGYTF.

The CDR3 DNA follows: TGCGCCAGCAGCTTGAACTTGAATGAGCAGTTCTTC. Residues: CASSLNLNEQFF. The gene calls are TRBV5-1 and TRBJ2-1; no firm D call. V was trimmed by 1 base and J by 7 bases, leaving 6 bases between them. Germline values: CDR1 SGHRS, CDR2 YFSETQ. The CDR3 is made up of 12 amino acids.

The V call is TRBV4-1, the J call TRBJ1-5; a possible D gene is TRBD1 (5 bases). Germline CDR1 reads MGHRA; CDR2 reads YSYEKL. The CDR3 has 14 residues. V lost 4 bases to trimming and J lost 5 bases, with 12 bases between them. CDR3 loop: CASSPRRDYQPQHF. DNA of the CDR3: TGCGCCAGCAGCCCCCGACGGGACTATCAGCCCCAGCATTTT.

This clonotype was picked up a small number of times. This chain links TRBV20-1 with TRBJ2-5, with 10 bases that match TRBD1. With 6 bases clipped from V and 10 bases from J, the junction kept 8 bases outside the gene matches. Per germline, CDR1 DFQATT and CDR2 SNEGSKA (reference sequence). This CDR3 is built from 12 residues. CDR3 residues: CSATTGGEVQYF. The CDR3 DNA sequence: TGCAGTGCAACGACAGGGGGCGAGGTCCAGTACTTC.

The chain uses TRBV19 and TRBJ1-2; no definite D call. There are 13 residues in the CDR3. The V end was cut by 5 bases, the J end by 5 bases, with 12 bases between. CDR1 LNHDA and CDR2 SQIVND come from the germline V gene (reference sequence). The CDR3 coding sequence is TGTGCCAGTAGTCGGGAAGGAGGTTATGGCTACACCTTC. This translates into CASSREGGYGYTF.

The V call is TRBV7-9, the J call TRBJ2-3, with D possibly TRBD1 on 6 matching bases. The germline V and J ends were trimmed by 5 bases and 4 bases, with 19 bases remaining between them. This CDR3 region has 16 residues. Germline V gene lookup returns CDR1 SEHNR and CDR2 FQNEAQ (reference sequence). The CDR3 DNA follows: TGTGCCAGCAGCACCGCACAGGGACGATCTGCAGATACGCAGTATTTT. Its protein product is CASSTAQGRSADTQYF.

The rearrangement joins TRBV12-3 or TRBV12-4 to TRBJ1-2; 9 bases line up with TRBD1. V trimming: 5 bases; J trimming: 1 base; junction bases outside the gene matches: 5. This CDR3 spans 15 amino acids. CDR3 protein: CASSADRGINYGYTF. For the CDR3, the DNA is TGTGCCAGCAGTGCGGACAGGGGAATTAACTATGGCTACACCTTC.

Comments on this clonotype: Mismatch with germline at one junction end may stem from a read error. The CDR3 loop is CAGSYGLAVAGELFF. The DNA of the CDR3 is TGTGCCGGCAGTTACGGGCTAGCGGTTGCCGGGGAGCTGTTTTTT. The V and J genes are TRBV6-6 and TRBJ2-2; 7 nucleotides agree with TRBD2. The CDR3 contains 15 residues. CDR1 and CDR2 from the germline V gene are MNHNY and SVGAGI (reference sequence).